The 20 T cell receptor beta chains below all came from one sample that was sequenced in a study of T cells in Graves' hyperthyroidism and ophthalmopathy. TCR beta CDR3 regions were amplified from RNA transcripts. Primed by the HTBI set, a first-round RT-PCR was run on the TCR CDR3. Using its own MiXCR run on the multiplex PCR reads, TCRdb lists one record per CDR3 protein. The data show 450,000 to 650,000 distinct CDR3 sequences, roughly 17% seen once. The material sequenced was blood. These receptors were taken from a woman in her late teens or twenties with Graves' ophthalmopathy.

This chain connects TRBV5-1 to TRBJ2-2, with D maybe TRBD2 (6 bases). Germline V gene sequence: CDR1 SGHRS, CDR2 YFSETQ. This CDR3 is 16 amino acids long. Trimming cost V 4 bases and J 5 bases, with 18 bases left between them. This chain's CDR3 is CASSRVRDWGTGELFF. The CDR3 DNA reads TGCGCCAGCAGCAGGGTCAGGGACTGGGGGACCGGGGAGCTGTTTTTT.

The table lists this clonotype with many counts. The chain has TRBV13 and TRBJ2-3; D is possibly TRBD2 (6 bases). Germline lookup yields CDR1 PRHDT and CDR2 FYEKMQ (reference sequence). This CDR3 comprises 12 residues. Trimming cost V 1 base and J 13 bases, with 12 bases left between them. The CDR3 DNA follows: TGTGCCAGCAGCTTAGAACGTGGAGGGGAGTATTTT. Protein: CASSLERGGEYF. The full variable domain, its missing parts supplied by reference TRBV13 and TRBJ2-3, is AAGVIQSPRHLIKEKRETATLKCYPIPRHDTVYWYQQGPGQDPQFLISFYEKMQSDKGSIPDRFSAQQFSDYHSELNMSSLELGDSALYFCASSLERGGEYFGPGTRLTVL.

This clonotype was seen a single time. The rearrangement joins TRBV7-3 to TRBJ1-4; no clear D. Trimming left V 4 bases short and J 4 bases short, with 13 bases between. CDR1 SGHTA and CDR2 FQGTGA come from the germline V gene. This CDR3 contains 15 residues. This CDR3 is CASSSNSYRNEKLFF. The CDR3 DNA reads as TGTGCCAGCAGCTCTAACAGCTATCGTAATGAAAAACTGTTTTTT.

The J gene is TRBJ2-1, the V gene TRBV6-1; D is uncertain. The germline V and J ends were trimmed by 5 bases and 0 bases, with 14 bases remaining between them. CDR3 length: 16 residues. Germline V gene sequence: CDR1 MNHNS, CDR2 SASEGT. Here the CDR3 reads CASSNSDSPSYNEQFF. For the CDR3, the DNA is TGTGCCAGCAGTAATTCTGACTCCCCCTCCTACAATGAGCAGTTCTTC.

This clonotype came up many times. This chain uses TRBV28 with TRBJ1-2; possibly TRBD1 for D (5 bases). CDR1 and CDR2 from the germline V gene are MDHEN and SYDVKM. Trimming stripped 6 bases from V and 8 bases from J, with 16 bases between. This CDR3 is built from 13 residues. This chain's CDR3 is CASSPSEGTGYTF. CDR3 DNA sequence: TGTGCCAGCAGCCCCTCGGAGGGGACCGGCTACACCTTC.

This clonotype has just a few counts. This chain uses TRBV18 with TRBJ2-2; TRBD1 might be the D (5 bases). Germline values: CDR1 KGHSH, CDR2 LQKENI. V lost 6 bases to trimming and J lost 0 bases, with 11 bases between them. The CDR3 loop spans 15 amino acids. The CDR3 here is CASSQTDTNTGELFF. The CDR3 bases are TGTGCCAGCTCTCAGACAGACACGAACACCGGGGAGCTGTTTTTT.

The V call is TRBV19, the J call TRBJ2-7, with D perhaps matching TRBD2 (5 bases). Germline CDR1 reads LNHDA; CDR2 reads SQIVND (reference sequence). The CDR3 runs 15 residues. V lost 6 bases to trimming and J lost 0 bases, with 15 bases between them. CDR3 DNA sequence: TGTGCCAGTAGCATGCGGCGGGTTCACTCCTACGAGCAGTACTTC. As protein: CASSMRRVHSYEQYF. Combining the CDR3 with reference TRBV19 and TRBJ2-7 gives the whole variable domain DGGITQSPKYLFRKEGQNVTLSCEQNLNHDAMYWYRQDPGQGLRLIYYSQIVNDFQKGDIAEGYSVSREKKESFPLTVTSAQKNPTAFYLCASSMRRVHSYEQYFGPGTRLTVT.

This clonotype was detected a few times. The gene calls are TRBV20-1 and TRBJ2-6; 8 nucleotides match TRBD1. Germline CDR1 DFQATT, CDR2 SNEGSKA (reference sequence). With V trimmed by 3 bases and J by 0 bases, 10 bases remained unmatched. The CDR3 is made up of 18 amino acids. The CDR3 sequence is CSASVWTGIPSGANVLTF. In DNA, the CDR3 is TGCAGTGCTAGCGTCTGGACAGGGATACCCTCTGGGGCCAACGTCCTGACTTTC.

This clonotype occurred a few times. CDR3 bases: TGCGCCAGCAGCTGGGACAGTAACTCTGGAAACACCATATATTTT. It specifies CASSWDSNSGNTIYF. The chain is built from TRBV5-1 and TRBJ1-3, with TRBD1 matching 7 bases. The length of the CDR3 is 15 residues. V lost 3 bases, J lost 0 bases, and 3 bases stayed unmatched. Per the germline V gene, CDR1 is SGHRS and CDR2 is YFSETQ.

This clonotype was recorded a few times. V usage is TRBV27 and J usage is TRBJ1-5; D uncertain. The V end was cut by 2 bases, the J end by 6 bases, with 11 bases between. Germline lookup yields CDR1 MNHEY and CDR2 SMNVEV (reference sequence). CDR3 length: 14 amino acids. CDR3 protein: CASSLLAAGQPQHF. The CDR3 DNA reads TGTGCCAGCAGTTTACTGGCCGCGGGTCAGCCCCAGCATTTT.

The chain combines TRBV27 with TRBJ2-5; TRBD1 aligns across 7 bases. This CDR3 has 17 amino acids. V was clipped by 4 bases and J by 0 bases; unmatched bases: 11. Germline V gene sequence: CDR1 MNHEY, CDR2 SMNVEV (reference sequence). The CDR3 reads CASSSLTRTGDQETQYF. CDR3 coding DNA: TGTGCCAGCAGTTCCTTGACTCGGACAGGCGACCAAGAGACCCAGTACTTC.

Written as DNA, the CDR3 is TGTGCCACCAGCGGCGACAGGAGCTATGGCGTTTATGGCTACACCTTC. Its protein product is CATSGDRSYGVYGYTF. The rearrangement joins TRBV15 to TRBJ1-2; TRBD1 might be the D (6 bases). Germline assignment: CDR1 LNHNV and CDR2 YYDKDF (reference sequence). This CDR3 has 16 amino acids. The germline V and J ends were trimmed by 5 bases and 5 bases, with 21 bases remaining between them.

The table lists this clonotype with many counts. The V call is TRBV27, the J call TRBJ2-7; no firm D call. Germline assignment: CDR1 MNHEY and CDR2 SMNVEV (reference sequence). The ends were cut back, 3 bases at V and 0 bases at J, with 9 bases in the middle. This CDR3 region has 14 residues. CDR3 protein: CASSFRAYSYEQYF. In DNA form, the CDR3 reads TGTGCCAGCAGTTTTCGGGCCTACTCCTACGAGCAGTACTTC.

The chain carries TRBV4-3 and TRBJ2-2; 8 bases are shared with TRBD1. The CDR3 consists of 18 residues. V trimming: 1 base; J trimming: 4 bases; junction bases outside the gene matches: 11. The germline CDR1 and CDR2 sequences are LGHNA and YSLEER. The CDR3 DNA reads as TGCGCCAGCAGCCAAGTGAGGCCGGGACAGGCATCCACCGGGGAGCTGTTTTTT. Its translation: CASSQVRPGQASTGELFF.

This clonotype was seen many times. The chain joins TRBV6-6 to TRBJ1-2; 8 bases fit TRBD1. This CDR3 region has 15 residues. V shed 2 bases and J 8 bases; nucleotides not matched to a gene: 10. The germline CDR1 and CDR2 sequences are MNHNY and SVGAGI (reference sequence). CDR3 nucleotide sequence: TGTGCCAGCAGTTACCGGGGACAGGCGCCCTTCGGCTACACCTTC. Amino acid sequence: CASSYRGQAPFGYTF.

The table lists this clonotype with many counts. The chain employs TRBV12-3 or TRBV12-4 and TRBJ1-5; 11 bases agree with TRBD1. The CDR3 spans 14 residues. V was pared by 6 bases and J by 6 bases, with 4 bases of the junction left unmatched. CDR3 DNA: TGTGCCAGCAGCCCGGGACAGGGGGTTCAGCCCCAGCATTTT. This encodes CASSPGQGVQPQHF.

A word on this clonotype: Germline is not matched at one junction end, which may reflect a read error. The chain joins TRBV5-6 to TRBJ1-2, with 8 bases lining up with TRBD1. The CDR3 length is 17 residues. Germline V lookup: CDR1 SGHDT, CDR2 YYEEEE. CDR3 sequence reads: CACSWGDLTGAHYGYTF. Here the CDR3 DNA reads TGTGCCTGCAGCTGGGGGGACCTGACAGGGGCCCACTATGGCTACACCTTC.

J is TRBJ1-1 and V is TRBV5-5; D might be TRBD1 (6 bases). Trimming pared 7 bases from V and 5 bases from J, leaving 15 bases between. This CDR3 contains 13 residues. Germline values: CDR1 SGHKS, CDR2 YYEKEE (reference sequence). The CDR3 loop reads CASGRLRGTEAFF. The CDR3 DNA follows: TGTGCCAGCGGGCGATTGAGGGGGACTGAAGCTTTCTTT.

This clonotype was counted a few times. In DNA, the CDR3 is TGCAGTGCTAGAGATTGGCCTGGGACGGGGGCCTACGAGCAGTACTTC. Residues: CSARDWPGTGAYEQYF. This sequence joins TRBV20-1 and TRBJ2-7, with D perhaps TRBD2 (6 bases). The CDR3 has 16 amino acids. V was clipped by 0 bases and J by 2 bases, with 17 bases between them. In germline, CDR1 is DFQATT, CDR2 SNEGSKA (reference sequence).

The V gene is TRBV5-1, the J gene TRBJ2-1, with D possibly called TRBD1 or TRBD2 (5 bases each). The germline V and J ends were trimmed by 2 bases and 6 bases, with 12 bases remaining between them. The CDR3 loop spans 14 amino acids. The germline V gene has CDR1 SGHRS and CDR2 YFSETQ. CDR3 in amino acids: CASSFSGPLNEQFF. The CDR3 nucleotides are TGCGCCAGCAGCTTTTCGGGGCCCCTCAATGAGCAGTTCTTC.